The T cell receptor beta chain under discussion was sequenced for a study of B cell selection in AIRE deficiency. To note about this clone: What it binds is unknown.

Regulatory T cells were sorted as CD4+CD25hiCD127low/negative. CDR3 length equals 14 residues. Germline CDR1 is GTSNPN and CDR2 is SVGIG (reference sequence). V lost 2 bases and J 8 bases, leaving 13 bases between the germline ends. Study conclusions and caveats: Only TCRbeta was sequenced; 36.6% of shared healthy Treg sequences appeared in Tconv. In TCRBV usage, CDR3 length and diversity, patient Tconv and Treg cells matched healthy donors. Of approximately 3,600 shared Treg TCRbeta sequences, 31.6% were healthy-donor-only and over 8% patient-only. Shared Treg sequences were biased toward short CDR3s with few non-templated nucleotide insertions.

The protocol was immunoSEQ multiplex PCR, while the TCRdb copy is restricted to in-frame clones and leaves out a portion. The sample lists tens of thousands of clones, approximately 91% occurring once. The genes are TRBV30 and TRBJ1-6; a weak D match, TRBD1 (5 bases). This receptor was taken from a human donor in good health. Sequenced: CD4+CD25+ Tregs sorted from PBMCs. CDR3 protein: CAWSPGTEDSPLHF. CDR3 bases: TGTGCCTGGAGTCCCGGGACGGAAGATTCACCCCTCCACTTT.